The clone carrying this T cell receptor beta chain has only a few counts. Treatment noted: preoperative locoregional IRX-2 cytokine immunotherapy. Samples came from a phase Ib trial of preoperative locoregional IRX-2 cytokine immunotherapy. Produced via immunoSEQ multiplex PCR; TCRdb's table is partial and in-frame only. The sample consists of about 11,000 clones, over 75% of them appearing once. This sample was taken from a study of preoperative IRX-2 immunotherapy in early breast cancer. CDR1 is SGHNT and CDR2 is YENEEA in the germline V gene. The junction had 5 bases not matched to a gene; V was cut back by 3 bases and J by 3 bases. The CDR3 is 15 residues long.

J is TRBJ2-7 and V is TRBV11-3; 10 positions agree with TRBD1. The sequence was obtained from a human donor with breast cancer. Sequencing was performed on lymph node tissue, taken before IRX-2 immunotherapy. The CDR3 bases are TGTGCCAGCAGCTTGGCCGGACAGGGGGGCTACGAGCAGTACTTC. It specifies CASSLAGQGGYEQYF.